Listed here are 17 T cell receptor beta chains from one sample, sequenced in a study of blood T cell repertoires in COVID-19 (dated by TCRdb to about 2020). Library preparation used the immunoSEQ multiplex PCR assay. Sourced from immuneACCESS, this table was stored by TCRdb with only in-frame sequences that have V and J called. A share of the clones is absent; for the studies checked, an unresolved V gene accounts for under half, and the remainder has no known explanation. The sample table holds 200,000 to 250,000 clones, of which 84% were seen once. The ten most abundant clones make up around 9.5% of the sample. The source material was peripheral blood. The origin of the receptors is a man in his forties or fifties with active or convalescent COVID-19.

V usage is TRBV5-4 and J usage is TRBJ2-6; TRBD1 matches 7 bases. In germline, CDR1 is SGHNT, CDR2 YYREEE (reference sequence). The CDR3 consists of 15 residues. The V and J ends lost 4 bases and 4 bases, in that order; junction bases with no gene match: 5. The CDR3 coding sequence is TGTGCCAGCAGCGTAACAGGGGCCGGGGCCAACGTCCTGACTTTC. Translation: CASSVTGAGANVLTF. Supplemented by reference TRBV5-4 and TRBJ2-6, the full variable domain reads ETGVTQSPTHLIKTRGQQVTLRCSSQSGHNTVSWYQQALGQGPQFIFQYYREEENGRGNFPPRFSGLQFPNYSSELNVNALELDDSALYLCASSVTGAGANVLTFGAGSRLTVL.

The CDR3 coding sequence is TGCAGCGTTTGCCCGAGTCCGCTTACTGAAGCTTTCTTT. This gives the protein CSVCPSPLTEAFF. V and J are TRBV29-1 and TRBJ1-1; D is unresolved. There are 13 residues in the CDR3. V lost 5 bases, J lost 5 bases, and 15 bases lay in between. Germline V CDR1 and CDR2: SQVTM, ANQGSEA. The full variable domain, rest sourced from reference TRBV29-1 and TRBJ1-1, is SAVISQKPSRDICQRGTSLTIQCQVDSQVTMMFWYRQQPGQSLTLIATANQGSEATYESGFVIDKFPISRPNLTFSTLTVSNMSPEDSSIYLCSVCPSPLTEAFFGQGTRLTVV.

This chain connects TRBV6-1 to TRBJ1-1; D is possibly TRBD1 (6 bases). Germline CDR1 and CDR2: MNHNS and SASEGT. The length of the CDR3 is 18 residues. Trimming removed 1 base from V and 3 bases from J, with 21 bases in between. CDR3 region: CASSEVYGKTGLDTEAFF. CDR3 in DNA: TGTGCCAGCAGTGAAGTTTATGGTAAGACAGGTCTGGACACTGAAGCTTTCTTT.

A single count supports this clone. The chain links TRBV28 to TRBJ2-2, with D unresolved. Looked up from germline, CDR1 is MDHEN and CDR2 is SYDVKM. The CDR3 has 14 amino acids. Trimming removed 2 bases from V and 5 bases from J, with 9 bases in between. The CDR3 here is CASSLPGQTGELFF. In DNA form, the CDR3 reads TGTGCCAGCAGTTTACCGGGTCAGACCGGGGAGCTGTTTTTT. The full variable domain, its missing parts supplied by reference TRBV28 and TRBJ2-2, is DVKVTQSSRYLVKRTGEKVFLECVQDMDHENMFWYRQDPGLGLRLIYFSYDVKMKEKGDIPEGYSVSREKKERFSLILESASTNQTSMYLCASSLPGQTGELFFGEGSRLTVL.

J is TRBJ2-7 and V is TRBV4-1; 16 nucleotides match TRBD2. Germline V gene lookup returns CDR1 MGHRA and CDR2 YSYEKL. V lost 1 base to trimming and J lost 5 bases; unmatched junction nucleotides: 11. CDR3 length: 19 amino acids. CDR3 coding DNA: TGCGCCAGCAGCCAAGGAGTCCCGGGACTAGCGGGAGGGCCGGACGAGCAGTACTTC. Translated: CASSQGVPGLAGGPDEQYF.

The V call is TRBV7-8, the J call TRBJ2-7; TRBD2 might be the D (5 bases). Germline V gene data show CDR1 as SGHVS and CDR2 as FQNEAQ. The CDR3 is made up of 13 amino acids. Trimming took 0 bases from V and 5 from J, leaving 8 bases between them. CDR3 amino acids: CASSLARRNEQYV. The CDR3 DNA reads TGTGCCAGCAGCTTAGCGCGGAGGAACGAGCAGTACGTC.

This chain uses TRBV18 with TRBJ2-7, with D possibly TRBD2 on 6 matching bases. Germline V gives CDR1 KGHSH, CDR2 LQKENI. V lost 0 bases, J lost 1 base, and 13 bases lay in between. The CDR3 spans 16 residues. DNA of the CDR3: TGTGCCAGCTCACCACCGGGGCTAGCGAGTTCCTACGAGCAGTACTTC. Amino acids: CASSPPGLASSYEQYF.

V is TRBV7-8 and J is TRBJ2-3, with 7 bases identical to TRBD1. Germline assignment: CDR1 SGHVS and CDR2 FQNEAQ. The V gene end was trimmed by 5 bases and the J gene end by 1 base; junction bases not matched to a gene: 9. CDR3 length equals 16 residues. The CDR3 spells CASSRHSGTGTDTQYF. The CDR3 nucleotides are TGTGCCAGCAGCCGCCACTCCGGGACAGGCACAGATACGCAGTATTTT.

The chain joins TRBV9 to TRBJ2-3; 7 positions match TRBD1. From germline, CDR1 is SGDLS and CDR2 YYNGEE. With V trimmed by 4 bases and J by 7 bases, 12 bases remained unmatched. This CDR3 has 15 amino acids. The DNA of the CDR3 is TGTGCCAGCAGCCGAGACAGGGCGACGAGAAATACGCAGTATTTT. Its translation is CASSRDRATRNTQYF.

The V call is TRBV29-1, the J call TRBJ2-2, with D perhaps TRBD1 (6 bases). The germline V gene has CDR1 SQVTM and CDR2 ANQGSEA. The CDR3 totals 13 residues. V shed 7 bases and J shed 0 bases, with 9 bases lying between them. The CDR3 DNA sequence: TGCAGCGGCAGGGGCACGAACACCGGGGAGCTGTTTTTT. Amino acids: CSGRGTNTGELFF.

The chain employs TRBV19 and TRBJ2-7; 8 positions agree with TRBD1. CDR3 length equals 15 residues. Losses at the gene ends were 4 bases for V and 2 bases for J; bases not matched to a gene: 7. From germline, CDR1 is LNHDA and CDR2 SQIVND (reference sequence). This chain's CDR3 is CASSKKGQGAYEQYF. The CDR3 region has the DNA TGTGCCAGTAGTAAAAAAGGACAGGGCGCCTACGAGCAGTACTTC.

The V and J genes are TRBV15 and TRBJ2-2; a possible D gene is TRBD2 (6 bases). Germline V gene lookup returns CDR1 LNHNV and CDR2 YYDKDF (reference sequence). Trimming cost V 0 bases and J 6 bases, with 14 bases left between them. The CDR3 loop spans 16 amino acids. CDR3 DNA sequence: TGTGCCACCAGCAGAGATCTCGGGGGAATTGCCGGGGAGCTGTTTTTT. Protein: CATSRDLGGIAGELFF.

The V call is TRBV5-1, the J call TRBJ2-7, with 9 bases identical to TRBD2. Germline V lookup: CDR1 SGHRS, CDR2 YFSETQ. V lost 1 base, J lost 2 bases, and 19 bases stayed unmatched. The CDR3 has 20 amino acids. CDR3 protein: CASSLPRESGRSPSTYEQYF. CDR3 coding DNA: TGCGCCAGCAGCTTGCCCAGAGAGAGCGGGAGGTCCCCCTCAACCTACGAGCAGTACTTC.

The chain uses TRBV28 and TRBJ2-7; 7 bases map to TRBD2. The CDR3 sequence is 14 residues long. The junction had 11 bases not matched to a gene; V was cut back by 5 bases and J by 7 bases. Germline-derived CDR1 and CDR2 are MDHEN and SYDVKM. CDR3 nucleotides: TGTGCCAGCAGTCTTGCGGGAGTCCCTAGAGAGCAGTACTTC. As protein: CASSLAGVPREQYF. The full variable domain, its missing parts supplied by reference TRBV28 and TRBJ2-7, is DVKVTQSSRYLVKRTGEKVFLECVQDMDHENMFWYRQDPGLGLRLIYFSYDVKMKEKGDIPEGYSVSREKKERFSLILESASTNQTSMYLCASSLAGVPREQYFGPGTRLTVT.

This clone was detected only a few times. The chain joins TRBV14 to TRBJ1-2, with 7 bases fitting TRBD1. Germline loops: CDR1 SGHDN, CDR2 FVKESK. The CDR3 spans 13 residues. J gave up 4 bases and V 6 bases, and 5 bases lay outside the gene matches. The chain's CDR3 is CASSSTGSYGYTF. The CDR3, as DNA: TGTGCCAGCAGTTCGACAGGGTCCTATGGCTACACCTTC.

The chain combines TRBV2 with TRBJ2-7, with 12 bases that match TRBD2. V dropped 3 bases and J dropped 3; count of bases not matched to a gene: 0. Per germline, CDR1 SNHLY and CDR2 FYNNEI. This CDR3 has 14 amino acids. The CDR3 loop is CASSEGLAGYEQYF. Here the CDR3 DNA reads TGTGCCAGCAGTGAGGGACTAGCGGGCTACGAGCAGTACTTC.

V and J are TRBV5-1 and TRBJ1-2; TRBD1 aligns across 8 bases. Germline CDR1 SGHRS, CDR2 YFSETQ. The length of the CDR3 is 15 residues. The trim removed 0 bases at V and 2 bases at J, leaving 3 bases unmatched. CDR3 nucleotide sequence: TGCGCCAGCAGCTTGGCCGGGGACAGGAACTATGGCTACACCTTC. This translates into CASSLAGDRNYGYTF.